Following are 32 T cell receptor beta chains from one sample sequenced in a study of blood T cell repertoires in COVID-19. Produced via immunoSEQ multiplex PCR; TCRdb's table is partial and in-frame only. The sample consists of about 350,000 clones, roughly 89% of them appearing once. The material sequenced was peripheral blood. These receptors originate from a woman aged 55-69 years with COVID-19, enrolled during active disease.

A single count supports this clone. This chain connects TRBV19 to TRBJ1-5, with D perhaps matching TRBD1 (5 bases). Germline assignment: CDR1 LNHDA and CDR2 SQIVND (reference sequence). The CDR3 length is 15 residues. Trimming cost V 4 bases and J 4 bases, with 14 bases left between them. The CDR3 DNA reads TGTGCCAGTAGTACCCCGGACATACGAAATCAGCCCCAGCATTTT. Translated, it gives CASSTPDIRNQPQHF.

In its sample, this clone was seen once. V gene TRBV6-5 combines with J gene TRBJ2-5; 12 bases are a match to TRBD2. Germline lookup yields CDR1 MNHEY and CDR2 SVGAGI. V trimming: 5 bases; J trimming: 3 bases; junction bases outside the gene matches: 4. The CDR3 has 15 residues. In DNA form, the CDR3 reads TGTGCCAGCAGTCTAGCGGGGGGGGGAAAAGAGACCCAGTACTTC. Encoded protein: CASSLAGGGKETQYF.

This chain joins TRBV4-1 and TRBJ1-1, with 7 bases identical to TRBD1. The CDR3 has 15 amino acids. Germline V gene lookup returns CDR1 MGHRA and CDR2 YSYEKL. V shed 4 bases and J 5 bases; nucleotides not matched to a gene: 10. CDR3 region: CASSLSEGAVTEAFF. CDR3 DNA: TGCGCCAGCAGCCTAAGTGAGGGGGCCGTGACTGAAGCTTTCTTT.

V gene TRBV4-2 combines with J gene TRBJ2-3; TRBD2 matches at 13 bases. Germline CDR1 reads LGHNA; CDR2 reads YNFKEQ. The CDR3 totals 16 residues. V gave up 4 bases and J gave up 6 bases; unmatched junction bases: 7. CDR3 nucleotides: TGTGCCAGCAGCCGAGGGACTAGCGGGAATCTCGATACGCAGTATTTT. This translates into CASSRGTSGNLDTQYF.

Only one count was recorded for this clone. The CDR3 spells CASAYGGGQGSNYGYTF. The CDR3 DNA reads TGCGCCAGCGCCTATGGCGGGGGACAGGGGTCCAACTATGGCTACACCTTC. The rearrangement uses TRBV5-1 and TRBJ1-2, with 10 bases identical to TRBD1. Unmatched junction bases numbered 14, after V lost 7 bases and J lost 2 bases. The CDR3 extends over 17 amino acids. The germline V gene has CDR1 SGHRS and CDR2 YFSETQ.

The gene calls are TRBV11-2 and TRBJ1-6; unclear D gene. Trimming removed 7 bases from V and 9 bases from J, with 16 bases in between. Per the germline V gene, CDR1 is SGHAT and CDR2 is FQNNGV. This CDR3 comprises 14 residues. The CDR3 is CASTQTRSGSPLHF. Here the CDR3 DNA reads TGTGCCAGCACCCAAACCAGGTCAGGTTCACCCCTCCACTTT.

CDR3 DNA: TGTGCCAGCAGCCAGGGGGCAGGCGCTGGAAACACCATATATTTT. This gives the protein CASSQGAGAGNTIYF. V usage is TRBV7-8 and J usage is TRBJ1-3, with 8 positions matching TRBD1. CDR3 length: 15 amino acids. Germline V CDR1 and CDR2: SGHVS, FQNEAQ. J lost 2 bases, V lost 5 bases, and 5 bases had no gene match.

This chain joins TRBV29-1 and TRBJ2-1; 9 nucleotides line up with TRBD2. V shed 8 bases, J shed 8 bases, and the junction held 13 bases outside the gene matches. Germline V gives CDR1 SQVTM, CDR2 ANQGSEA. The CDR3 covers 14 residues. CDR3 protein: CSTTRGGAQDEQFF. The CDR3 nucleotides read TGCAGCACCACCCGCGGGGGGGCTCAAGATGAGCAGTTCTTC.

The chain employs TRBV6-5 and TRBJ2-3; D not certain. This CDR3 region has 14 residues. V shed 0 bases and J shed 4 bases, with 8 bases lying between them. The V gene's germline CDR1 is MNHEY and CDR2 SVGAGI. CDR3 bases: TGTGCCAGCAGTTACTCGAGGTTCTCAGATACGCAGTATTTT. It specifies CASSYSRFSDTQYF.

This clone was recorded once. Other DNA sequences of this sample code for an identical CDR3. V usage is TRBV5-8 and J usage is TRBJ2-1, with D possibly being TRBD1 (6 bases). The V gene lost 0 bases and the J gene lost 4 bases, with 14 bases spanning the gap. Germline values: CDR1 SGHTS, CDR2 YDEGEE. The CDR3 contains 16 residues. The CDR3 loop is CASSLVGANIYNEQFF. CDR3 coding DNA: TGTGCCAGCAGCTTGGTGGGGGCGAACATTTACAATGAGCAGTTCTTC.

V is TRBV5-6 and J is TRBJ2-1, with 9 bases aligning to TRBD2. The ends lost 2 bases at V and 6 bases at J; junction bases unmatched: 6. CDR1 and CDR2 from the germline V gene are SGHDT and YYEEEE. This CDR3 spans 15 amino acids. The CDR3 region has the DNA TGTGCCAGCAGCTTTGGGCGGGGGGGGCTCAATGAGCAGTTCTTC. Amino acids: CASSFGRGGLNEQFF.

This chain links TRBV29-1 with TRBJ1-2; 8 nucleotides align to TRBD1. In germline, CDR1 is SQVTM, CDR2 ANQGSEA. J lost 5 bases, V lost 5 bases, and 7 bases had no gene match. CDR3 length: 13 amino acids. In DNA, the CDR3 is TGCAGCGTTCCGGACAGGGCTCCTTATGGCTACACCTTC. Translating it yields CSVPDRAPYGYTF. Using reference TRBV29-1 and TRBJ1-2 for the parts outside the CDR3, the full variable domain is SAVISQKPSRDICQRGTSLTIQCQVDSQVTMMFWYRQQPGQSLTLIATANQGSEATYESGFVIDKFPISRPNLTFSTLTVSNMSPEDSSIYLCSVPDRAPYGYTFGSGTRLTVV.

This rearrangement joins TRBV28 to TRBJ1-4, with 8 bases identical to TRBD1. The germline V gene encodes CDR1 MDHEN and CDR2 SYDVKM. V dropped 8 bases and J dropped 0; count of bases not matched to a gene: 5. The CDR3 totals 15 residues. The CDR3 nucleotides are TGTGCCAGCGGCGGACAGGGCGCAACTAATGAAAAACTGTTTTTT. Translation gives CASGGQGATNEKLFF.

V usage is TRBV6-2 or TRBV6-3 and J usage is TRBJ1-5; 9 bases match TRBD1. The CDR3 totals 15 residues. The J segment lost 5 bases and the V segment lost 0 bases, leaving 2 bases of the junction unmatched. The V gene's germline CDR1 is MNHEY and CDR2 SVGEGT. In DNA form, the CDR3 reads TGTGCCAGCAGTTACTCTCGGGACAGGGATCAGCCCCAGCATTTT. Residues: CASSYSRDRDQPQHF.

The J gene is TRBJ2-7, the V gene TRBV27; D remains ambiguous. This CDR3 has 15 residues. V lost 4 bases, J lost 2 bases, and 15 bases lay in between. The germline V gene has CDR1 MNHEY and CDR2 SMNVEV (reference sequence). The CDR3 DNA reads TGTGCCAGCAGTTCCCGGCCGGGTCGTGCCTACGAGCAGTACTTC. Amino acid sequence: CASSSRPGRAYEQYF.

The chain uses TRBV11-1 and TRBJ1-1; no clear D gene. Deletions cut 5 bases from V and 5 bases from J, with 6 bases between. Germline assignment: CDR1 SGHAT and CDR2 FQDESV (reference sequence). The CDR3 is made up of 11 amino acids. CDR3 amino acids: CASSPYTEAFF. The CDR3 DNA is TGTGCCAGCAGCCCCTATACTGAAGCTTTCTTT.

Turning to this clone: This CDR3 is also generated by other DNA sequences in the sample. The chain uses TRBV12-3 or TRBV12-4 and TRBJ1-5; D might be TRBD1 (5 bases). The ends were cut back, 6 bases at V and 2 bases at J, with 8 bases in the middle. The CDR3 has 13 amino acids. The CDR3 DNA is TGTGCCAGCAGCCCGGGGGGCAATCAGCCCCAGCATTTT. The encoded protein is CASSPGGNQPQHF.

This clone was found a few times. V and J are TRBV7-9 and TRBJ1-6; D unclear. The CDR3 is 12 amino acids. Germline V gives CDR1 SEHNR, CDR2 FQNEAQ (reference sequence). The V end was cut by 3 bases, the J end by 10 bases, with 7 bases between. CDR3 protein: CASSLRESPLHF. In DNA form, the CDR3 reads TGTGCCAGCAGCTTGAGGGAGTCACCCCTCCACTTT. The entire variable domain, with the rest obtained from reference TRBV7-9 and TRBJ1-6, is as follows: DTGVSQNPRHKITKRGQNVTFRCDPISEHNRLYWYRQTLGQGPEFLTYFQNEAQLEKSRLLSDRFSAERPKGSFSTLEIQRTEQGDSAMYLCASSLRESPLHFGNGTRLTVT.

The chain couples TRBV10-3 to TRBJ2-3, with TRBD1 as a possible D gene (6 bases). Germline V gene data show CDR1 as ENHRY and CDR2 as SYGVKD. V lost 0 bases and J 7 bases, leaving 8 bases between the germline ends. This CDR3 is 13 amino acids long. The CDR3 sequence is CAISESGANTQYF. Here the CDR3 DNA reads TGTGCCATCAGTGAGTCGGGGGCTAATACGCAGTATTTT.

The rearrangement uses TRBV11-1 and TRBJ1-2; 7 positions agree with TRBD1. Germline V CDR1 and CDR2: SGHAT, FQDESV (reference sequence). The length of the CDR3 is 16 residues. V was clipped by 3 bases and J by 2 bases; unmatched bases: 9. The CDR3 here is CASSLTGQLGNYGYTF. The CDR3 nucleotides read TGTGCCAGCAGCTTGACGGGACAGTTGGGAAACTATGGCTACACCTTC.

The J gene is TRBJ2-7, the V gene TRBV6-6; D is undetermined. Germline CDR1 is MNHNY and CDR2 is SVGAGI (reference sequence). The CDR3 loop spans 15 amino acids. Trimming cost V 4 bases and J 2 bases, with 15 bases left between them. The CDR3 nucleotides read TGTGCCAGCAGTTTTTCACCGGCAGGTCCCTACGAGCAGTACTTC. This sequence encodes CASSFSPAGPYEQYF.

This sequence joins TRBV11-3 and TRBJ1-1, with TRBD1 matching over 7 bases. The CDR3 length is 13 residues. Germline CDR1 is SGHNT and CDR2 is YENEEA. V dropped 5 bases and J dropped 7; count of bases not matched to a gene: 7. CDR3 DNA sequence: TGTGCCAGCAGCGCCGACAGGGCCGGTGAAGCTTTCTTT. Protein product: CASSADRAGEAFF.

This rearrangement joins TRBV5-1 to TRBJ2-7; D possibly corresponds to TRBD2 (6 bases). CDR1 is SGHRS, CDR2 YFSETQ, per germline. This CDR3 is 15 amino acids long. Deletions cut 0 bases from V and 2 bases from J, with 12 bases between. CDR3 nucleotides: TGCGCCAGCAGCTTGGTCGGCGGGGCGACCTACGAGCAGTACTTC. Protein sequence: CASSLVGGATYEQYF.

The chain combines TRBV6-5 with TRBJ2-3, with D possibly matching TRBD1 (5 bases). The germline V and J ends were trimmed by 5 bases and 3 bases, with 12 bases remaining between them. This CDR3 is built from 14 residues. CDR1 and CDR2 from the germline V gene are MNHEY and SVGAGI. Written as DNA, the CDR3 is TGTGCCAGCAGTATTAACGCAGGGACAGATACGCAGTATTTT. Its translation is CASSINAGTDTQYF.

The gene calls are TRBV7-3 and TRBJ2-3; TRBD2 is a possible D gene (5 bases). V lost 3 bases and J 2 bases, leaving 6 bases between the germline ends. The CDR3 runs to 13 residues. Germline V gene lookup returns CDR1 SGHTA and CDR2 FQGTGA. CDR3 DNA: TGTGCCAGCAGCTTCGGGAACACAGATACGCAGTATTTT. Translation gives CASSFGNTDTQYF.

The rearrangement links TRBV5-1 to TRBJ1-1, with 10 nucleotides matching TRBD1. Trimming removed 2 bases from V and 4 bases from J; junction bases left unmatched: 2. In germline, CDR1 is SGHRS, CDR2 YFSETQ. CDR3 length: 14 amino acids. The CDR3 reads CASSFGQGGTEAFF. The DNA of the CDR3 is TGCGCCAGCAGCTTCGGACAGGGGGGCACTGAAGCTTTCTTT.

The chain is built from TRBV18 and TRBJ2-1; D is unresolved. The CDR3 is made up of 14 amino acids. The germline CDR1 and CDR2 sequences are KGHSH and LQKENI. Trimming pared 3 bases from V and 5 bases from J, leaving 11 bases between. The CDR3 DNA reads TGTGCCAGCTCACCGACGACTGGAAACAATGAGCAGTTCTTC. Translating it yields CASSPTTGNNEQFF.

This clone was picked up a small number of times. The chain joins TRBV7-8 to TRBJ1-2; TRBD1 aligns across 12 bases. Per the germline V gene, CDR1 is SGHVS and CDR2 is FQNEAQ. This CDR3 is built from 17 residues. J lost 6 bases, V lost 1 base, and 9 bases had no gene match. CDR3: CASSLVLGGTGGHGYTF. The CDR3 bases are TGTGCCAGCAGCTTAGTCTTGGGAGGGACAGGGGGCCATGGCTACACCTTC.

The chain's CDR3 is CASSQYANTGELFF. The CDR3 DNA reads as TGCGCCAGCAGCCAATATGCGAACACCGGGGAGCTGTTTTTT. The chain links TRBV4-1 to TRBJ2-2; no clear D. V was shortened by 2 bases and J by 0 bases, with 4 bases between the two germline ends. CDR3 size: 14 residues. Looked up from germline, CDR1 is MGHRA and CDR2 is YSYEKL.

The chain combines TRBV5-6 with TRBJ1-4, with unresolved D. Germline loops: CDR1 SGHDT, CDR2 YYEEEE. Trimming shortened V by 4 bases and J by 0 bases, and 10 bases separated the two germline ends. The CDR3 covers 15 residues. The DNA of the CDR3 is TGTGCCAGCAGCAGCTGGGGAGCAACTAATGAAAAACTGTTTTTT. Translation gives CASSSWGATNEKLFF.

The chain carries TRBV5-1 and TRBJ1-6, with D tentatively TRBD1 (5 bases). V lost 3 bases and J lost 7, with 26 bases in between. The germline gives CDR1 SGHRS, CDR2 YFSETQ. This CDR3 spans 19 amino acids. CDR3 protein: CASSSSGGRRWAGNSPLHF. The CDR3 bases are TGCGCCAGCAGCTCTAGTGGGGGACGGCGTTGGGCGGGGAATTCACCCCTCCACTTT. Variable domain in full (rest from reference TRBV5-1 and TRBJ1-6): KAGVTQTPRYLIKTRGQQVTLSCSPISGHRSVSWYQQTPGQGLQFLFEYFSETQRNKGNFPGRFSGRQFSNSRSEMNVSTLELGDSALYLCASSSSGGRRWAGNSPLHFGNGTRLTVT.

This sequence joins TRBV19 and TRBJ1-5; perhaps TRBD1 as D (5 bases). In germline, CDR1 is LNHDA, CDR2 SQIVND (reference sequence). This CDR3 region has 12 residues. V was shortened by 11 bases and J by 3 bases, with 11 bases between the two germline ends. CDR3 nucleotides: TGTGCCGGGAGGACATACAATCAGCCCCAGCATTTT. Protein sequence: CAGRTYNQPQHF.